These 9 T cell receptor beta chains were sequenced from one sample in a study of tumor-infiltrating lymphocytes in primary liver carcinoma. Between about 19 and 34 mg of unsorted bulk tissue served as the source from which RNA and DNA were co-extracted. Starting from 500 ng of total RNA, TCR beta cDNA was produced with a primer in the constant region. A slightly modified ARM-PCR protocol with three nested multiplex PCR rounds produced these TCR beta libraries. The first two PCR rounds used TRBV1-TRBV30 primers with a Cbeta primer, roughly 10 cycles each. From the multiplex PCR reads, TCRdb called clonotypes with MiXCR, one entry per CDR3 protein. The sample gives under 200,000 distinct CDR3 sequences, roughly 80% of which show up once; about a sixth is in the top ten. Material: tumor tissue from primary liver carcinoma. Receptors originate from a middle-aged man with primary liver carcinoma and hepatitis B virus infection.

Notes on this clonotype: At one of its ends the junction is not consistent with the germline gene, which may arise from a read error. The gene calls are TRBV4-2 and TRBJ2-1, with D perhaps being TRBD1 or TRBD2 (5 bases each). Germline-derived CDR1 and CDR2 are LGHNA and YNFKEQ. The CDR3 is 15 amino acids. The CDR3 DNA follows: TGTGCCAGCAGTCCTGGGCTAGGGGACCACAATGAGCTGTTCTTC. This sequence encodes CASSPGLGDHNELFF.

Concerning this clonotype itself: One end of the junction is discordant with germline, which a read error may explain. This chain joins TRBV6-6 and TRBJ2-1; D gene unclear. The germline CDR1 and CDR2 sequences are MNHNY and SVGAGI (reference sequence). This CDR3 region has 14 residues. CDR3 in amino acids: CASSYSQCYNEQFF. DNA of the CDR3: TGTGCCAGCAGTTACTCCCAGTGTTACAACGAGCAGTTCTTC.

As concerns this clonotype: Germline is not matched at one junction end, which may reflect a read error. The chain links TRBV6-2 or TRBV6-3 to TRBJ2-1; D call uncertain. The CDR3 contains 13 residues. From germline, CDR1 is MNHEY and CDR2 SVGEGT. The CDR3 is CASGYQLGNEQFF. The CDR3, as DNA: TGTGCCAGCGGTTACCAGTTAGGCAATGAACAGTTCTTC.

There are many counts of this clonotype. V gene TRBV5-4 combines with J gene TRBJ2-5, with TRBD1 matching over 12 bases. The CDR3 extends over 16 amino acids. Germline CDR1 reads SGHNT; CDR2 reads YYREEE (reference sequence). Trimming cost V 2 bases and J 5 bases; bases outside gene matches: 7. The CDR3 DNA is TGTGCCAGCAGCTTTCCGGGACAGGGGGCGACCGAGACCCAGTACTTC. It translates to CASSFPGQGATETQYF.

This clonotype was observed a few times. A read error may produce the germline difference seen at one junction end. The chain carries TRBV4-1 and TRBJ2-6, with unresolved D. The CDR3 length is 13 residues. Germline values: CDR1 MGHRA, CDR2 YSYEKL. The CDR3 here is CASSQVGVNVLTF. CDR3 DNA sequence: TGCGCTAGCAGCCAAGTTGGGGTCAACGTCCTGACTTTC.

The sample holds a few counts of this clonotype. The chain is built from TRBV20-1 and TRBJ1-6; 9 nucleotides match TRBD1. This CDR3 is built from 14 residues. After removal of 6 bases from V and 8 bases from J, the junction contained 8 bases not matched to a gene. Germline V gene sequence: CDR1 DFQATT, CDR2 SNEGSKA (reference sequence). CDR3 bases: TGCAGTGCGGATCCGGGACAGGGACATTCACCCCTCCACTTT. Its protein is CSADPGQGHSPLHF.

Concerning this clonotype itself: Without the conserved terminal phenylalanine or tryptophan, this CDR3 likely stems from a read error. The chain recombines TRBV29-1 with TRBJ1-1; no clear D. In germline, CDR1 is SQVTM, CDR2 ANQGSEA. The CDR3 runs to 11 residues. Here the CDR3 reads CSVAGNTDAFL. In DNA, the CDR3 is TGCAGCGTTGCAGGAAACACTGATGCTTTCCTT.

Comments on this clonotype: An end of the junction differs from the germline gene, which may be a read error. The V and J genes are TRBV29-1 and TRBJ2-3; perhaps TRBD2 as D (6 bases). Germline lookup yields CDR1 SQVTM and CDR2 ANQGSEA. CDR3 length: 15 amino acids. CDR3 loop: CSVEGGTGITDTQYF. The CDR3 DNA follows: TGCAGTGTTGAGGGCGGGACCGGCATCACAGATACGCAATATTTT.

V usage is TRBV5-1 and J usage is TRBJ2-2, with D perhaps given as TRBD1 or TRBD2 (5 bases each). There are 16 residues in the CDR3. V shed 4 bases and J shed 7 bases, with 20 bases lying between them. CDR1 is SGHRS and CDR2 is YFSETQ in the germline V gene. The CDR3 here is CASSLLGRLGNGELFF. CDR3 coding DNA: TGCGCCAGCAGCCTTCTGGGACGGCTAGGGAACGGGGAGCTGTTTTTT.